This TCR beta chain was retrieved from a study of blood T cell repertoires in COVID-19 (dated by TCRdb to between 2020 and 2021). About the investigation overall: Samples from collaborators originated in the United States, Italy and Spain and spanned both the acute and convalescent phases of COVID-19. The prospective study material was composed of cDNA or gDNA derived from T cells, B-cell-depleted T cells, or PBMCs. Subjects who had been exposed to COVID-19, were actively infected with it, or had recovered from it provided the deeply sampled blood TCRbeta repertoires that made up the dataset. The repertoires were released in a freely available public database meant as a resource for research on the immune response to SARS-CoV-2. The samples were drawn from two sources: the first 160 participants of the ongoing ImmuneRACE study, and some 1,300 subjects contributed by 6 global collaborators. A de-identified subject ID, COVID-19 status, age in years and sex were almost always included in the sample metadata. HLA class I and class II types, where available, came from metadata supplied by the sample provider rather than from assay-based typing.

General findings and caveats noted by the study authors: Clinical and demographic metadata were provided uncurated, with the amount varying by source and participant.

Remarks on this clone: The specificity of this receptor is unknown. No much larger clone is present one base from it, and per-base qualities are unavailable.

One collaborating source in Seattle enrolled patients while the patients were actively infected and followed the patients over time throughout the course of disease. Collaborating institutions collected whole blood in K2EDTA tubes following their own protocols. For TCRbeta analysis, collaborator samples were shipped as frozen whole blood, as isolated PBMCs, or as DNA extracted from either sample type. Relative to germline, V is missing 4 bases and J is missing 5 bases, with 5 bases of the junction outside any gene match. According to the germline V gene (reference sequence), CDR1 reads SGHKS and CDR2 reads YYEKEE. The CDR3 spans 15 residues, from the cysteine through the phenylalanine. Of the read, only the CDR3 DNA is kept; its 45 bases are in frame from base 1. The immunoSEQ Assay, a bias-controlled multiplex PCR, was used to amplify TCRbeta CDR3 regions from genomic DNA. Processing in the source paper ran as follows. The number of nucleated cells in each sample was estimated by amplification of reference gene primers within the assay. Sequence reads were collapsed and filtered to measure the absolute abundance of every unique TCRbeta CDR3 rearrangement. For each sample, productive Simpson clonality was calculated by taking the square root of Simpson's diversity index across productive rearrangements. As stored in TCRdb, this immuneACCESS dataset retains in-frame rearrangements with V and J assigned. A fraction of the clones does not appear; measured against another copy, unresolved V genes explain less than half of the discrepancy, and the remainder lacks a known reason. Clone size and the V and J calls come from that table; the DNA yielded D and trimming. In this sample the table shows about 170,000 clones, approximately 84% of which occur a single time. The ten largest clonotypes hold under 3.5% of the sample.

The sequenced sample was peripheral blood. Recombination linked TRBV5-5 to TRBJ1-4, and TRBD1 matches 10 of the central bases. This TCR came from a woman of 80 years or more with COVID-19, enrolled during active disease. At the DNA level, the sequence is TGTGCCAGCAGCCCGGGACAGGGGCGGAATGAAAAACTGTTTTTT. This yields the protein CASSPGQGRNEKLFF.